This T cell receptor (beta chain) was captured by sequencing in a study of cytotoxic CD8 clonotypes in ibrutinib-treated CLL listed by TCRdb under 2021. Turning to the overall study: The cohort was composed of roughly ten relapsed/refractory and about 15 treatment-naive patients; IGHV unmutated status was identified in 17 patients. Responses were partial in 24 patients and complete in 2; after median 68 months follow-up, some 15 stayed in remission and approximately twelve progressed. Response samples were taken after a median of approximately 13 months on treatment, ranging from 6 to 36 months. On average, each sample had roughly 260,000 productive templates and tens of thousands of productive rearrangements. Longitudinal samples were obtainable from 26 of the 86 participants in the trial. Cryopreserved peripheral blood mononuclear cells were obtained before treatment, at response, and at either sustained remission or disease progression. All remission and progressive disease samples were collected while patients were still receiving ibrutinib.

The CDR3 covers 13 residues, taking in both the cysteine and the phenylalanine. Only CDR3 DNA remains: 39 bases, in frame from the first base. The germline V gene (reference sequence) gives CDR1 as SEHNR and CDR2 as FQNEAQ. Trimming removed 6 bases from V and 5 bases from J, leaving 13 bases between the germline ends. Turning to this clone: Its antigen has not been determined. It has no much larger one-base neighbor in the sample; base qualities were not kept.

Overall study results and their limits: Sustained-remission and progressing patients did not have matched sampling times, and lymph node repertoires were not examined. Public clonotypes were rare and either shrank or stayed stable during treatment, and the rise in clonality at ibrutinib response reflected expansion of private clonotypes. Baseline clonality was found to be higher than that of age-matched healthy donors and was strongly correlated with circulating CD8+ T-cell counts. An increase in clonality was observed at ibrutinib response, with clonality remaining stable during sustained remission and falling back toward baseline at progression.

Each clonotype received, on average, roughly 9.6x coverage in deep resolution sequencing performed on a MiSeq, where the target depth lay between 1 in 1 million and 1 in 200,000 T cells. The immunoSEQ hsTCRB Kit was used to generate the TCR beta libraries. Regarding the original processing steps: The data were analyzed with ImmunoSEQ Analyzer and ImmunoSEQ Data Assistant, and V, D and J gene assignments followed IMGT definitions. Clonality, which ranges from 0 to 1, was calculated as one minus the normalized Shannon entropy of productive rearrangement frequencies. Only overrepresented clonotypes making up at least 0.05% of the repertoire of each patient were included in the public clonotype analysis. Repertoires from about a dozen age-matched healthy donors in immuneACCESS were used as clonality controls. Drawn from immuneACCESS, this table holds only the in-frame rearrangements with V and J called that TCRdb kept. Clones are partly lost; checked studies trace under half to an unresolved V gene and leave the rest unexplained. V, J and clone size are taken as reported in that table, and D and trimming were inferred from the DNA itself. The table for this sample lists about 140,000 clones; more than 75% of them were counted only once. Jointly, the top ten make up 7.5% to 8% of the sample.

For TCR beta library preparation, about 2 micrograms of genomic DNA was extracted from cryopreserved PBMCs. Longitudinal blood samples from CLL patients receiving ibrutinib monotherapy were subjected to high-throughput TCR beta sequencing. Patients were enrolled in a phase 2 open-label single-center ibrutinib monotherapy trial. The sample in question was PBMCs, obtained after 36 months of ibrutinib treatment. Here the chain combines TRBV7-9 and TRBJ1-1; matching of 6 bases hints at TRBD1 as the D gene. This sequence was found in a human donor with chronic lymphocytic leukemia. DNA sequence: TGTGCCAGCAGTCTACAGCAGGGGACTGAAGCTTTCTTT. It encodes CASSLQQGTEAFF.